This T cell receptor (beta chain) was recorded in a study of blood T cell repertoires in COVID-19. Assay: immunoSEQ multiplex PCR; the TCRdb copy retains only in-frame clones and omits some. There are around 200,000 clones in the sample; 86% occur only once, and about 6.5% lies in the top ten. This clone turned up a few times. V dropped 2 bases and J dropped 0 bases, with 11 bases sitting between them. The CDR3 loop spans 16 amino acids. CDR1 and CDR2 from the germline V gene are SGHAT and FQNNGV. Sequenced material: peripheral blood. The receptor's source is an elderly woman in a cohort sampled during active or convalescent COVID-19. This chain joins TRBV11-2 and TRBJ1-5, with D tentatively TRBD1 (5 bases). This CDR3 is CASSLRGDNSNQPQHF. For the CDR3, the DNA is TGTGCCAGCAGCTTACGGGGGGATAATAGCAATCAGCCCCAGCATTTT.